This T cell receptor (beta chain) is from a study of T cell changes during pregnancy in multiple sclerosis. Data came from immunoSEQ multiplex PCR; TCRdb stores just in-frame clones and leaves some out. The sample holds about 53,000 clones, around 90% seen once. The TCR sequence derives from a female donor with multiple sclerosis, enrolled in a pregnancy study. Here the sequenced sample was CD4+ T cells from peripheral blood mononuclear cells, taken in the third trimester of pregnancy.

The CDR3 region has the DNA TGTGCCAGCAGCCTCCAGGGACAGTCGAACACTGAAGCTTTCTTT. This gives the protein CASSLQGQSNTEAFF. The chain recombines TRBV9 with TRBJ1-1; 7 bases match TRBD1. The CDR3 is 15 residues long. CDR1 SGDLS and CDR2 YYNGEE come from the germline V gene. Trimming at V came to 4 bases and at J to 1 base, leaving 7 bases not matched to a gene.